This T cell receptor beta chain is from a study of T cell responses to AZD1222 COVID-19 vaccine. For the study at large: Both about-4-week and about-12-week second-dose recipients were combined. General observations from the study: Scientists sampled the repertoires only once the peak T cell response had passed. Only a handful of AZD1222 recipients, more than 5 in all, had baseline seropositivity.

The germline V and J ends were trimmed by 6 bases and 0 bases, with 9 bases remaining between them. Germline V gene data show CDR1 as MDHEN and CDR2 as SYDVKM. CDR3 length: 14 amino acids. The data were produced by immunoSEQ multiplex PCR, yet TCRdb's version contains in-frame clones alone and is incomplete. The table shows some 110,000 clones, with roughly 92% occurring only once. Comment on this clone: The antigen is unknown.

Sequenced material: peripheral blood, taken on day 0 of AZD1222 vaccination. V usage is TRBV28 and J usage is TRBJ1-3; D might be TRBD1 (5 bases). This TCR was sampled from an adult in good health. CDR3 loop: CASRPGSSGNTIYF. The CDR3, as DNA: TGTGCCAGCAGACCAGGGAGCTCTGGAAACACCATATATTTT.